This T cell receptor beta chain comes out of a study of cytomegalovirus exposure and HLA in healthy donors. Study-wide background: Per a later analysis, the roughly 690 first-cohort and fewer than 150 validation repertoires shared one platform.

TCRdb's table, derived via immunoSEQ multiplex PCR, lists solely in-frame clones and lacks some. The table has fewer than 200,000 clones, around 81% seen once. Overall study results and limits: Reports described diagnosis of cytomegalovirus status by the classifier as highly specific and sensitive.

For this clone: No antigen is known for it.

The receptor was isolated from a woman younger than 30 in good health and CMV-seropositive. The specimen was PBMCs.

CDR3 bases: TGTGCCAGCAGCTTACGGACAACCTATAATTCACCCCTCCACTTT. It specifies CASSLRTTYNSPLHF. This rearrangement joins TRBV11-3 to TRBJ1-6; perhaps TRBD1 as D (5 bases). Trimming took off 2 bases at V and 2 bases at J, with 7 bases between the two ends. Germline values: CDR1 SGHNT, CDR2 YENEEA. CDR3 length equals 15 residues.